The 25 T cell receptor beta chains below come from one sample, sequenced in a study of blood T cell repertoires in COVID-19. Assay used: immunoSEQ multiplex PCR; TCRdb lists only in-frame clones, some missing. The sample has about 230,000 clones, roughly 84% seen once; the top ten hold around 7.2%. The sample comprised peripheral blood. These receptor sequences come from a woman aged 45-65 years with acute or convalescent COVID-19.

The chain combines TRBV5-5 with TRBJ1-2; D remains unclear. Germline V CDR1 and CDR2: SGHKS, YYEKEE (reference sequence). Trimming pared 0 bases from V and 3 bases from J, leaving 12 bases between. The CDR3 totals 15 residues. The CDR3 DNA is TGTGCCAGCAGCTTGGAGGCAGGAATAGACTATGGCTACACCTTC. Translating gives CASSLEAGIDYGYTF.

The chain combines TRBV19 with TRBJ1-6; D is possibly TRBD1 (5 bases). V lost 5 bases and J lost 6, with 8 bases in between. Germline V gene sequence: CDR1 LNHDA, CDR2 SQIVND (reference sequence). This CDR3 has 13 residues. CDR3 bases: TGTGCCAGTAGTCGACAGATTAATTCACCCCTCCACTTT. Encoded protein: CASSRQINSPLHF.

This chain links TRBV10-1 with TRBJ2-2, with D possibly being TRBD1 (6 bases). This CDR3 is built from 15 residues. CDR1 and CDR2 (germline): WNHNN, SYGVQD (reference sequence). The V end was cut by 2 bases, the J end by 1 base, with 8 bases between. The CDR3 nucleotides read TGCGCCAGCAGTGAGACCAGGGGGAACACCGGGGAGCTGTTTTTT. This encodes CASSETRGNTGELFF.

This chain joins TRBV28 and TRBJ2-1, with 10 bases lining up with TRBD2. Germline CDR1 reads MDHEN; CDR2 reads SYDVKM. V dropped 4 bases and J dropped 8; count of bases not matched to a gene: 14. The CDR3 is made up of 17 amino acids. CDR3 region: CASSSISGTSDAHEQFF. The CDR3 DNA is TGTGCCAGCAGTTCGATCTCCGGGACTAGCGATGCACATGAGCAGTTCTTC.

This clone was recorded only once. CDR3 region: CASSRGDDGYTF. The CDR3 region has the DNA TGTGCCAGCAGCCGCGGGGACGATGGCTACACCTTC. The V call is TRBV5-4, the J call TRBJ1-2; possible D gene TRBD1, 5 bases. Germline CDR1 is SGHNT and CDR2 is YYREEE (reference sequence). V lost 4 bases and J lost 6, with 10 bases in between. The CDR3 length is 12 residues.

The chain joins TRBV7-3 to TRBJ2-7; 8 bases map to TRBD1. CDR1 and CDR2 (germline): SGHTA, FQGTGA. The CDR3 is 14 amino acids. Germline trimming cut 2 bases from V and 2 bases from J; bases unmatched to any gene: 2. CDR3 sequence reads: CASSLAGGAYEQYF. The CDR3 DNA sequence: TGTGCCAGCAGCTTAGCAGGGGGCGCCTACGAGCAGTACTTC.

The chain's CDR3 is CASSFVPGQGRNQPQHF. DNA of the CDR3: TGCGCCAGCAGCTTTGTTCCGGGACAGGGTCGCAATCAGCCCCAGCATTTT. The chain employs TRBV5-1 and TRBJ1-5, with TRBD1 matching 9 bases. The CDR3 runs 17 residues. V lost 2 bases to trimming and J lost 2 bases; unmatched junction nucleotides: 8. CDR1 is SGHRS and CDR2 is YFSETQ in the germline V gene. The variable domain in full, completed from reference TRBV5-1 and TRBJ1-5, reads KAGVTQTPRYLIKTRGQQVTLSCSPISGHRSVSWYQQTPGQGLQFLFEYFSETQRNKGNFPGRFSGRQFSNSRSEMNVSTLELGDSALYLCASSFVPGQGRNQPQHFGDGTRLSIL.

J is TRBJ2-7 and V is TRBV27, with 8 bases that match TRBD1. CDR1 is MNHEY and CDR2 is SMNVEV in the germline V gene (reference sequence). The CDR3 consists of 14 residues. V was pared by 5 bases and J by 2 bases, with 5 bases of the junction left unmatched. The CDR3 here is CASSPWTGPYEQYF. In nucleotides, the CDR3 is TGTGCCAGCAGTCCTTGGACAGGGCCCTACGAGCAGTACTTC.

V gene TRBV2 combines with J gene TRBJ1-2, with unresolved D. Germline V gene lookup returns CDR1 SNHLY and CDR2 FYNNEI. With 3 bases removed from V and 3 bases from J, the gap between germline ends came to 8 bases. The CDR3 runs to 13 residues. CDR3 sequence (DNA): TGTGCCAGCAGTGAGGTGGGCCACTATGGCTACACCTTC. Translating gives CASSEVGHYGYTF. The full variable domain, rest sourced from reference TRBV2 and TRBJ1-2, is EPEVTQTPSHQVTQMGQEVILRCVPISNHLYFYWYRQILGQKVEFLVSFYNNEISEKSEIFDDQFSVERPDGSNFTLKIRSTKLEDSAMYFCASSEVGHYGYTFGSGTRLTVV.

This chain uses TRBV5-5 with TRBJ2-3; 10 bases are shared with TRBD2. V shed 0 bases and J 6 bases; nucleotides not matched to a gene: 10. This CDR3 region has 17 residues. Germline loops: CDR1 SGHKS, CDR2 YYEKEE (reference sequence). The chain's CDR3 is CASSLERASGSLDTQYF. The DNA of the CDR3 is TGTGCCAGCAGCTTGGAACGGGCTAGCGGGAGTTTGGATACGCAGTATTTT. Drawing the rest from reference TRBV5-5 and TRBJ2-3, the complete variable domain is DAGVTQSPTHLIKTRGQQVTLRCSPISGHKSVSWYQQVLGQGPQFIFQYYEKEERGRGNFPDRFSARQFPNYSSELNVNALLLGDSALYLCASSLERASGSLDTQYFGPGTRLTVL.

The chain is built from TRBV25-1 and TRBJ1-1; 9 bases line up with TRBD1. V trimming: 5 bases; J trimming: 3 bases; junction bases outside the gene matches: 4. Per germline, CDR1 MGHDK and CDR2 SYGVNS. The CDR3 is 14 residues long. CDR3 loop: CASSPRDRDTEAFF. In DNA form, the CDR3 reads TGTGCCAGCAGTCCCCGGGACAGGGACACTGAAGCTTTCTTT.

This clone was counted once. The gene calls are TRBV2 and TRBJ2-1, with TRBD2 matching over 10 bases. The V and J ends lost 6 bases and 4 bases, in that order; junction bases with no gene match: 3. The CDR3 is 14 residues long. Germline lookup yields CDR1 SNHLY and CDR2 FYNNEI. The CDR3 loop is CASRGTSVYNEQFF. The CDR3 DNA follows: TGTGCCAGCAGGGGGACTAGCGTATACAATGAGCAGTTCTTC.

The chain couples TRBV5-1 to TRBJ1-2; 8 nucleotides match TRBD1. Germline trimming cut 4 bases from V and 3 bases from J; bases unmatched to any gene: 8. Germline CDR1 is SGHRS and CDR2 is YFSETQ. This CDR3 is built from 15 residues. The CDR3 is CASSLDRGLDYGYTF. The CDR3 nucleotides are TGCGCCAGCAGCCTAGACAGGGGATTAGACTATGGCTACACCTTC.

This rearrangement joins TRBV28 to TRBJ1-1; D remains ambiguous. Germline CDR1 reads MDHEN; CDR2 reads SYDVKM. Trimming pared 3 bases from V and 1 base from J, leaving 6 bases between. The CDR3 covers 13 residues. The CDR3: CASSFVRNTEAFF. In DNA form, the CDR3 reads TGTGCCAGCAGTTTTGTCAGGAACACTGAAGCTTTCTTT.

CDR3 in amino acids: CASTPTGVETQYF. The CDR3 DNA sequence: TGTGCCAGCACCCCGACAGGGGTAGAGACCCAGTACTTC. This chain uses TRBV11-1 with TRBJ2-5; 8 bases are a match to TRBD1. CDR3 length: 13 residues. The ends lost 7 bases at V and 4 bases at J; junction bases unmatched: 5. The germline gives CDR1 SGHAT, CDR2 FQDESV (reference sequence).

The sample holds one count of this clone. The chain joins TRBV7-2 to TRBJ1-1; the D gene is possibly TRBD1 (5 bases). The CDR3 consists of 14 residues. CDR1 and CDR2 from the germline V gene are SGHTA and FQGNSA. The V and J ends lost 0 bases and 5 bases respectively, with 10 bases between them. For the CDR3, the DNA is TGTGCCAGCAGCTTAGCGGCAGGGTTAACTGAAGCTTTCTTT. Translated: CASSLAAGLTEAFF.

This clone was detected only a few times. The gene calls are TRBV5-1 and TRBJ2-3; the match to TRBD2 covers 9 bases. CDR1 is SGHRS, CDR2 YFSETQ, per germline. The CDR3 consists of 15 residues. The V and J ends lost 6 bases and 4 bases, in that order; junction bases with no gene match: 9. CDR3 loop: CASTRRAGGADTQYF. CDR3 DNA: TGCGCCAGCACCAGGAGGGCGGGAGGGGCAGATACGCAGTATTTT.

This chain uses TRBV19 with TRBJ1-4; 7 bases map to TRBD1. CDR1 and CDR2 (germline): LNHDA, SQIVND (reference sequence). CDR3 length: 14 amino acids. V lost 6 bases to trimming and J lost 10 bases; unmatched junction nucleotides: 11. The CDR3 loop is CASSMDRTRGKLFF. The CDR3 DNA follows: TGTGCCAGTAGCATGGACAGGACTCGTGGAAAACTGTTTTTT. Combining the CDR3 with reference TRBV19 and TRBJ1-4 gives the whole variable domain DGGITQSPKYLFRKEGQNVTLSCEQNLNHDAMYWYRQDPGQGLRLIYYSQIVNDFQKGDIAEGYSVSREKKESFPLTVTSAQKNPTAFYLCASSMDRTRGKLFFGSGTQLSVL.

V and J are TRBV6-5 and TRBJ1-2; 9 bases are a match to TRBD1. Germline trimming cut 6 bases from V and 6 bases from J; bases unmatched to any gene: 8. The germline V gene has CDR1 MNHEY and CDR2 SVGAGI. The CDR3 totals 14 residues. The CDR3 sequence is CASRITRDRDGYTF. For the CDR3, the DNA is TGTGCCAGCAGGATCACCCGGGACAGGGATGGCTACACCTTC.

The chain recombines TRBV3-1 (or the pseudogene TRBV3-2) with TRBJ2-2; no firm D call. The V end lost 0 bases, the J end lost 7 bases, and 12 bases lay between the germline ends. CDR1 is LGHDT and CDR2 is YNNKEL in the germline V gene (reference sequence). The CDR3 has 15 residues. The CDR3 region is CASSQDREDVGELFF. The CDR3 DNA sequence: TGTGCCAGCAGCCAAGACAGAGAGGATGTCGGGGAGCTGTTTTTT.

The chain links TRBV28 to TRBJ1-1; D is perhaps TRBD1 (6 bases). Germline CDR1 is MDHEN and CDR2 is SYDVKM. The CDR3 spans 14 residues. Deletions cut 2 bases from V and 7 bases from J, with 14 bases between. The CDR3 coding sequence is TGTGCCAGCAGTTTACTGGGGGCCCACGTTGAAGCTTTCTTT. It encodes CASSLLGAHVEAFF.

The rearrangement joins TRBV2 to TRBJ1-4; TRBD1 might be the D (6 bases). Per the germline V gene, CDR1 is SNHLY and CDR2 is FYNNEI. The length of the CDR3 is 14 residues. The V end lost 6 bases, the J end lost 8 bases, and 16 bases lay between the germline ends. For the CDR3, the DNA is TGTGCCAGCAGGCCGGGGGGCGCGAGAGAAAAACTGTTTTTT. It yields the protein CASRPGGAREKLFF. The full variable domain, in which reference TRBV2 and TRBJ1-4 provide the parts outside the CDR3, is EPEVTQTPSHQVTQMGQEVILRCVPISNHLYFYWYRQILGQKVEFLVSFYNNEISEKSEIFDDQFSVERPDGSNFTLKIRSTKLEDSAMYFCASRPGGAREKLFFGSGTQLSVL.

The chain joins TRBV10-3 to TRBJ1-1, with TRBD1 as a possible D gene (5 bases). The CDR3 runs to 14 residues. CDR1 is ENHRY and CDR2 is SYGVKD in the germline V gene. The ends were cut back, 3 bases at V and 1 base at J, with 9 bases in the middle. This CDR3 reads CAISDGGTNTEAFF. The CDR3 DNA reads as TGTGCCATCAGTGACGGGGGGACGAACACTGAAGCTTTCTTT.

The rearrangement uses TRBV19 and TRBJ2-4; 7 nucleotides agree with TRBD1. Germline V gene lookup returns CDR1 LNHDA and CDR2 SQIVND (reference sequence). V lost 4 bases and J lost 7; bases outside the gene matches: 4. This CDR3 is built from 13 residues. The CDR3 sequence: CASSSTGVNIQYF. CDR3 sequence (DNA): TGTGCCAGTAGTAGTACAGGGGTGAACATTCAGTACTTC.

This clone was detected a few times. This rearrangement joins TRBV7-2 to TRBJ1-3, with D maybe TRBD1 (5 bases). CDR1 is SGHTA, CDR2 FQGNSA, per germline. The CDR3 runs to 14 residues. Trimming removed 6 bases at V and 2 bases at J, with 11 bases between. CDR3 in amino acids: CASRPGRAGNTIYF. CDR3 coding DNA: TGTGCCAGCAGGCCCGGCAGGGCTGGAAACACCATATATTTT.